This T cell receptor (beta chain) was observed in a study of cytomegalovirus exposure and HLA in healthy donors. Some clones are missing from TCRdb's copy, which holds only in-frame ones; the method was immunoSEQ multiplex PCR. The sample gives some 140,000 clones, around 80% of which show up once; roughly 27% is in the top ten. Study-level results: Subsequent analysis found a tendency for first-cohort TCR clusters to co-occur within the 120 or so validation repertoires. Altogether, 150 to 200 TCR beta chains were recorded as cytomegalovirus-associated.

This CDR3 contains 13 residues. Germline CDR1 is SNHLY and CDR2 is FYNNEI. With 8 bases removed from V and 5 bases from J, the gap between germline ends came to 15 bases. For this clone: Its target is unknown.

The donors were part of the validation cohort, which consisted of under 150 subjects and was separate from the first cohort of hundreds of subjects. The genes are TRBV2 and TRBJ2-5, with D maybe TRBD2 (5 bases). The sequence derives from a man aged 25-45 years in good health and CMV-seropositive. The sample taken for sequencing was PBMCs. The chain's CDR3 is CASGTPPGETQYF. The CDR3 nucleotides are TGTGCCAGCGGTACCCCCCCGGGGGAGACCCAGTACTTC.